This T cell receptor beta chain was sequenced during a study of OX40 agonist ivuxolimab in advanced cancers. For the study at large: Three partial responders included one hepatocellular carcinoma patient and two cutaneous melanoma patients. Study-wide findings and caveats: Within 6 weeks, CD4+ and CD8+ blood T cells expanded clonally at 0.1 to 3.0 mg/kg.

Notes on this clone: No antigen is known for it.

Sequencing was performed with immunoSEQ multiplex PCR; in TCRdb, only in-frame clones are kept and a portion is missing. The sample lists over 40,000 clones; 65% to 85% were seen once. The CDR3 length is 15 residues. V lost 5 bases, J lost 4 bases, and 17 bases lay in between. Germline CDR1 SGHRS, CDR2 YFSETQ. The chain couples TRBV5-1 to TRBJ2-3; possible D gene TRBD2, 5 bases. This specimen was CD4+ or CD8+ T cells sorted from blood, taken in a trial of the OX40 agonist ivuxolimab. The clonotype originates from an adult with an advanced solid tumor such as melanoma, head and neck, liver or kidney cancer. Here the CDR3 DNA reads TGCGCCAGCAGGGGTCGAGGGCTGGATGCAGATACGCAGTATTTT. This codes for CASRGRGLDADTQYF.